A single sample gave rise to the 31 T cell receptor beta chains below, sequenced in a study of cytotoxic CD8 clonotypes in ibrutinib-treated CLL. TCRdb keeps only in-frame clones here, not all; method: immunoSEQ multiplex PCR. Among approximately 50,000 clones listed, 69% were seen once. The source material was PBMCs, sampled after 12 months of ibrutinib treatment. The receptors here all came from a human donor with chronic lymphocytic leukemia.

This clone was counted between two and nine times. The V and J genes are TRBV5-4 and TRBJ1-2, with 7 bases aligning to TRBD1. This CDR3 is 16 amino acids long. Germline V gives CDR1 SGHNT, CDR2 YYREEE (reference sequence). With V trimmed by 0 bases and J by 0 bases, 5 bases remained unmatched. CDR3 coding DNA: TGTGCCAGCAGCTTGGATTCAGGGGGGGCTAACTATGGCTACACCTTC. Amino acids: CASSLDSGGANYGYTF.

V is TRBV28 and J is TRBJ1-2, with 7 positions matching TRBD1. The V gene's germline CDR1 is MDHEN and CDR2 SYDVKM. With 8 bases clipped from V and 2 bases from J, the junction kept 11 bases outside the gene matches. There are 15 residues in the CDR3. The CDR3 protein is CASRDSSPLNYGYTF. The CDR3 coding sequence is TGTGCCAGCCGGGACAGTTCCCCCTTAAACTATGGCTACACCTTC.

V gene TRBV7-9 combines with J gene TRBJ2-6; the D gene is possibly TRBD2 (5 bases). CDR3 length: 17 residues. V gave up 1 base and J gave up 0 bases, with 10 bases separating them. Germline lookup yields CDR1 SEHNR and CDR2 FQNEAQ (reference sequence). CDR3 coding DNA: TGTGCCAGCAGCTTAGGGAGCGGACGCTCTGGGGCCAACGTCCTGACTTTC. Its protein is CASSLGSGRSGANVLTF.

This chain joins TRBV6-6 and TRBJ2-7; no reliable D call. CDR1 is MNHNY and CDR2 is SVGAGI in the germline V gene (reference sequence). Between the trimmed V and J ends, which lost 6 bases and 3 bases, there was a span of 6 bases. The length of the CDR3 is 11 residues. The CDR3 here is CASSQNYEQYF. The CDR3 DNA is TGTGCCAGCAGCCAGAACTACGAGCAGTACTTC.

The CDR3 is CASSQAGINEKLFF. Written as DNA, the CDR3 is TGCGCCAGCAGCCAAGCAGGGATCAATGAAAAACTGTTTTTT. The chain employs TRBV4-1 and TRBJ1-4, with a possible D match to TRBD1 (5 bases). The ends were cut back, 1 base at V and 5 bases at J, with 8 bases in the middle. The germline CDR1 and CDR2 sequences are MGHRA and YSYEKL. There are 14 residues in the CDR3.

J is TRBJ2-7 and V is TRBV11-2; D perhaps matches TRBD2 (5 bases). The V end lost 7 bases, the J end lost 6 bases, and 16 bases lay between the germline ends. Germline V gene data show CDR1 as SGHAT and CDR2 as FQNNGV. The CDR3 sequence is 13 residues long. CDR3 sequence (DNA): TGTGCCAGCACCCTAGCACAGATCGGCGAGCAGTACTTC. As protein: CASTLAQIGEQYF. The variable domain in full, completed from reference TRBV11-2 and TRBJ2-7, reads EAGVAQSPRYKIIEKRQSVAFWCNPISGHATLYWYQQILGQGPKLLIQFQNNGVVDDSQLPKDRFSAERLKGVDSTLKIQPAKLEDSAVYLCASTLAQIGEQYFGPGTRLTVT.

The chain has TRBV7-3 and TRBJ1-5; D is uncertain. Deletions cut 2 bases from V and 10 bases from J, with 12 bases between. CDR3 size: 13 residues. CDR1 and CDR2 from the germline V gene are SGHTA and FQGTGA. CDR3 nucleotide sequence: TGTGCCAGCAGCTTAGAGAGTTGGGCCCCCCAGCATTTT. Translation gives CASSLESWAPQHF.

In its sample, this clone was seen a few times. V is TRBV5-6 and J is TRBJ1-1; D gene uncertain. Looked up from germline, CDR1 is SGHDT and CDR2 is YYEEEE. This CDR3 has 13 residues. V lost 1 base and J lost 5, with 9 bases in between. This CDR3 is CASSLRWATEAFF. As DNA, the CDR3 is TGTGCCAGCAGCTTGCGATGGGCAACTGAAGCTTTCTTT.

This clone was detected only once. The CDR3 sequence is CASSVGRLPDTQYF. The CDR3 nucleotides are TGTGCCAGCAGCGTGGGGCGACTTCCAGATACGCAGTATTTT. This sequence joins TRBV9 and TRBJ2-3, with a tentative D call TRBD1 (5 bases). The V and J ends lost 2 bases and 4 bases respectively, with 11 bases between them. The germline V gene encodes CDR1 SGDLS and CDR2 YYNGEE. CDR3 length: 14 residues.

The rearrangement uses TRBV5-1 and TRBJ1-1; D might be TRBD1 (6 bases). The CDR3 contains 17 residues. Germline V gene sequence: CDR1 SGHRS, CDR2 YFSETQ. Trimming took 7 bases from V and 7 from J, leaving 29 bases between them. The CDR3 nucleotides are TGCGCCAGCCAAACCGTCGGTGACAGGACCAGGGGCGTTGAAGCTTTCTTT. Encoded protein: CASQTVGDRTRGVEAFF.

This rearrangement joins TRBV7-6 to TRBJ1-5; D remains ambiguous. This CDR3 comprises 13 residues. V lost 5 bases and J 0 bases, leaving 5 bases between the germline ends. Germline V gene lookup returns CDR1 SGHVS and CDR2 FNYEAQ. DNA of the CDR3: TGTGCCAGCAGCGTATATAGCAATCAGCCCCAGCATTTT. Translated, it gives CASSVYSNQPQHF.

The chain combines TRBV7-8 with TRBJ1-6; no definite D call. This CDR3 has 16 amino acids. Germline-derived CDR1 and CDR2 are SGHVS and FQNEAQ. V was trimmed by 2 bases and J by 9 bases, leaving 17 bases between them. This chain's CDR3 is CASSLLWEPLTSPLHF. The CDR3 bases are TGTGCCAGCAGCTTATTGTGGGAACCTCTTACTTCACCCCTCCACTTT.

The V gene is TRBV7-6, the J gene TRBJ1-1; possibly TRBD1 for D (5 bases). The CDR3 consists of 17 residues. Germline V CDR1 and CDR2: SGHVS, FNYEAQ. Trimming took 3 bases from V and 1 from J, leaving 18 bases between them. CDR3 DNA: TGTGCCAGCAGCTTCGACCCGGACACCCTCGAGAACACTGAAGCTTTCTTT. Translation gives CASSFDPDTLENTEAFF. The full variable domain, its missing parts supplied by reference TRBV7-6 and TRBJ1-1, is GAGVSQSPRYKVTKRGQDVALRCDPISGHVSLYWYRQALGQGPEFLTYFNYEAQQDKSGLPNDRFSAERPEGSISTLTIQRTEQRDSAMYRCASSFDPDTLENTEAFFGQGTRLTVV.

This clone has more than one count but fewer than ten. The chain employs TRBV7-3 and TRBJ1-4, with D unresolved. CDR1 and CDR2 from the germline V gene are SGHTA and FQGTGA. CDR3 size: 11 residues. V was cut by 5 bases and J by 8 bases, with 6 bases left in between. The CDR3 DNA follows: TGTGCCAGCAGCCCCACGGAAAAACTGTTTTTT. Its protein is CASSPTEKLFF.

The chain has TRBV28 and TRBJ2-4; weak D call: TRBD2 (5 bases). Germline V gene sequence: CDR1 MDHEN, CDR2 SYDVKM. The CDR3 covers 13 residues. V dropped 2 bases and J dropped 6 bases, with 8 bases sitting between them. CDR3 coding DNA: TGTGCCAGCAGTTTACCGGACTTAAACATTCAGTACTTC. As protein: CASSLPDLNIQYF.

CDR3 in amino acids: CASSDQGASDTQYF. The DNA of the CDR3 is TGTGCCAGCAGTGACCAGGGGGCGTCAGATACGCAGTATTTT. The gene calls are TRBV2 and TRBJ2-3, with TRBD1 matching 8 bases. Germline assignment: CDR1 SNHLY and CDR2 FYNNEI. V trimming: 3 bases; J trimming: 4 bases; junction bases outside the gene matches: 3. The CDR3 sequence is 14 residues long.

Comment on this clone: This sample includes further DNA sequences coding for the same CDR3. The rearrangement links TRBV5-1 to TRBJ1-3; D might be TRBD1 (5 bases). V lost 0 bases, J lost 0 bases, and 7 bases lay in between. This CDR3 has 15 amino acids. The germline gives CDR1 SGHRS, CDR2 YFSETQ. DNA of the CDR3: TGCGCCAGCAGCTTGGTGGGGGACTCTGGAAACACCATATATTTT. Protein: CASSLVGDSGNTIYF.

This sequence joins TRBV28 and TRBJ1-4; 7 bases agree with TRBD1. V shed 8 bases and J 8 bases; nucleotides not matched to a gene: 14. Germline values: CDR1 MDHEN, CDR2 SYDVKM. The length of the CDR3 is 15 residues. The CDR3 here is CASPGGRSTGEKLFF. The DNA of the CDR3 is TGTGCCAGCCCAGGGGGACGATCAACTGGAGAAAAACTGTTTTTT. The variable domain in full, with the rest retrieved from reference TRBV28 and TRBJ1-4, is DVKVTQSSRYLVKRTGEKVFLECVQDMDHENMFWYRQDPGLGLRLIYFSYDVKMKEKGDIPEGYSVSREKKERFSLILESASTNQTSMYLCASPGGRSTGEKLFFGSGTQLSVL.

The CDR3 coding sequence is TGTGCCAGCAGCGACGCAGGTGCTAAGCAGTTCTTC. Protein product: CASSDAGAKQFF. The chain employs TRBV11-3 and TRBJ2-1; D gene uncertain. Germline V gene data show CDR1 as SGHNT and CDR2 as YENEEA. V was shortened by 5 bases and J by 11 bases, with 13 bases between the two germline ends. This CDR3 has 12 residues.

The rearrangement links TRBV7-9 to TRBJ2-3, with TRBD2 matching 13 bases. The CDR3 spans 16 residues. V lost 4 bases to trimming and J lost 2 bases; unmatched junction nucleotides: 3. Germline loops: CDR1 SEHNR, CDR2 FQNEAQ (reference sequence). The CDR3 is CASSSGLAGSTDTQYF. The CDR3 region has the DNA TGTGCCAGCAGCTCGGGACTAGCGGGGTCCACAGATACGCAGTATTTT.

This rearrangement joins TRBV9 to TRBJ2-5, with 13 bases lining up with TRBD2. With 3 bases clipped from V and 4 bases from J, the junction kept 3 bases outside the gene matches. CDR1 is SGDLS, CDR2 YYNGEE, per germline. The CDR3 length is 15 residues. CDR3 coding DNA: TGTGCCAGCAGCGCAACTAGCGGGGGGGTAGAGACCCAGTACTTC. Protein sequence: CASSATSGGVETQYF.

The gene calls are TRBV7-6 and TRBJ1-1; D perhaps matches TRBD1 (6 bases). V lost 1 base and J 0 bases, leaving 18 bases between the germline ends. The CDR3 is 18 residues long. The germline gives CDR1 SGHVS, CDR2 FNYEAQ. CDR3: CASSLVRGALGVNTEAFF. The CDR3 DNA sequence: TGTGCCAGCAGCTTAGTTCGGGGGGCGCTGGGCGTGAACACTGAAGCTTTCTTT.

The V and J genes are TRBV7-9 and TRBJ1-2; D gene unclear. The CDR3 consists of 13 residues. Trimming removed 0 bases at V and 8 bases at J, with 10 bases between. Germline V gene data show CDR1 as SEHNR and CDR2 as FQNEAQ (reference sequence). This CDR3 reads CASSLAADRGYTF. CDR3 DNA: TGTGCCAGCAGCTTAGCTGCGGACCGCGGCTACACCTTC.

This clone was observed a few times. This rearrangement joins TRBV18 to TRBJ1-2; D may be TRBD1 (5 bases). V gave up 0 bases and J gave up 8 bases, with 10 bases separating them. Germline V gene sequence: CDR1 KGHSH, CDR2 LQKENI. This CDR3 spans 13 amino acids. CDR3 in DNA: TGTGCCAGCTCACCACCGAGCAGGGACGGCTACACCTTC. Amino acid sequence: CASSPPSRDGYTF.

The CDR3 region is CASSPGGDRDYGYTF. The DNA of the CDR3 is TGTGCCAGCAGCCCCGGAGGGGACAGGGACTATGGCTACACCTTC. The chain uses TRBV7-9 and TRBJ1-2; 9 nucleotides match TRBD1. Germline V gene lookup returns CDR1 SEHNR and CDR2 FQNEAQ (reference sequence). CDR3 length: 15 amino acids. V dropped 5 bases and J dropped 3; count of bases not matched to a gene: 7.

The CDR3 DNA reads as TGCGCCAGCAGCCCATCGACTAGCGGGGGTGAGACCCAGTACTTC. Its translation: CASSPSTSGGETQYF. The V call is TRBV5-1, the J call TRBJ2-5, with 12 bases identical to TRBD2. V was pared by 4 bases and J by 5 bases, with 6 bases of the junction left unmatched. This CDR3 region has 15 residues. Looked up from germline, CDR1 is SGHRS and CDR2 is YFSETQ.

The chain is built from TRBV18 and TRBJ2-3; D might be TRBD2 (5 bases). The CDR3 runs 14 residues. Germline-derived CDR1 and CDR2 are KGHSH and LQKENI. Trimming cost V 4 bases and J 0 bases, with 8 bases left between them. The CDR3 is CASSRGFSTDTQYF. The CDR3 DNA is TGTGCCAGCTCACGAGGGTTCAGCACAGATACGCAGTATTTT.

This chain links TRBV7-6 with TRBJ2-3; 8 bases are a match to TRBD2. The length of the CDR3 is 16 residues. V was pared by 5 bases and J by 8 bases, with 15 bases of the junction left unmatched. Germline CDR1 SGHVS, CDR2 FNYEAQ. The CDR3 loop reads CASSPQERGTSGTQYF. Here the CDR3 DNA reads TGTGCCAGCAGCCCCCAAGAGCGGGGGACCTCAGGTACGCAGTATTTT.

The CDR3 bases are TGTGCCATCAGTGAGTCCGGAGGACAGGGGGCCTACGAGCAGTACTTC. It translates to CAISESGGQGAYEQYF. The V call is TRBV10-3, the J call TRBJ2-7, with 10 bases that match TRBD1. The germline gives CDR1 ENHRY, CDR2 SYGVKD. Losses at the gene ends were 0 bases for V and 2 bases for J; bases not matched to a gene: 4. This CDR3 has 16 amino acids.

This chain uses TRBV5-1 with TRBJ2-5, with D perhaps matching TRBD1 (6 bases). This CDR3 is 14 amino acids long. V lost 4 bases and J 2 bases, leaving 12 bases between the germline ends. Germline V gene sequence: CDR1 SGHRS, CDR2 YFSETQ. The CDR3, as DNA: TGCGCCAGCAGCCAGGGGACCGGTCAAGAGACCCAGTACTTC. Translation gives CASSQGTGQETQYF.

The rearrangement joins TRBV6-6 to TRBJ1-5, with D possibly being TRBD1 (6 bases). V was pared by 5 bases and J by 2 bases, with 13 bases between. This CDR3 spans 15 amino acids. CDR1 is MNHNY and CDR2 is SVGAGI in the germline V gene (reference sequence). In DNA, the CDR3 is TGTGCCAGCAGTACCCCTACAGGGCGCAATCAGCCCCAGCATTTT. Translating gives CASSTPTGRNQPQHF.